This entry lists 5 T cell receptor beta chains sequenced from one sample in a study of tumor-infiltrating lymphocytes in primary liver carcinoma. Investigators took RNA and DNA out together from 20-30 mg of unsorted bulk tissue. Using a constant-region primer together with ProtoScript II reverse transcriptase, TCR beta cDNA was made from around 0.55 ug of total RNA. Generation of the TCR beta libraries relied on three nested multiplex PCR rounds using slightly modified ARM-PCR. A C-beta reverse primer and TRBV1-TRBV30 forward primers served in each of the first two PCR rounds, at 10 cycles apiece. Using its own MiXCR run on the multiplex PCR reads, TCRdb lists one record per CDR3 protein. The data hold about 23,000 distinct CDR3 sequences, with over 60% observed a single time. The sequencing sample was made of liver tumor tissue from sampling region 5. As to subset: tumor region T5, tumor centre. Every receptor here comes from a woman younger than 45 with primary liver carcinoma and hepatitis B virus infection.

A remark on this clonotype: The conserved phenylalanine or tryptophan normally closing the CDR3 is absent here, so this likely arose from a read error. The genes are TRBV28 and TRBJ2-5, with 8 bases fitting TRBD1. The germline CDR1 and CDR2 sequences are MDHEN and SYDVKM. The CDR3 has 14 amino acids. The CDR3 loop reads CVSSYPGGGETQYL. CDR3 in DNA: TGTGTCAGCAGTTACCCAGGGGGCGGGGAGACCCAGTACTTA.

Comment on this clonotype: A junction boundary mismatches the germline segment, possibly from a read error. The genes are TRBV6-2 or TRBV6-3 and TRBJ2-3; possibly TRBD2 for D (6 bases). This CDR3 has 14 residues. Germline-derived CDR1 and CDR2 are MNHEY and SVGEGT. The CDR3 coding sequence is TGTGCCGTCAGTTACTTGATCGCGCGGGGCACTATTATTTTT. Translating it yields CAVSYLIARGTIIF.

By sample fraction, this clonotype is medium-sized. The V gene is TRBV5-5, the J gene TRBJ2-5; TRBD1 might be the D (5 bases). V lost 0 bases, J lost 5 bases, and 11 bases lay in between. Per germline, CDR1 SGHKS and CDR2 YYEKEE (reference sequence). CDR3 length: 14 amino acids. CDR3 nucleotides: TGTGCCAGCAGCTTGGCAGGACACTTGGAGACCCAGTACTTC. This encodes CASSLAGHLETQYF.

Turning to this clonotype: Sequence at one end of the junction differs from germline and may be a read error. The rearrangement uses TRBV11-2 and TRBJ2-3, with 8 bases identical to TRBD1. The CDR3 sequence is 16 residues long. Per the germline V gene, CDR1 is SGHAT and CDR2 is FQNNGV. The CDR3 DNA follows: TGTGTCAGCAGGCGGACGCGACAGGGGAAGGGAGATACGCAGTATTTT. Its protein is CVSRRTRQGKGDTQYF.

The chain recombines TRBV12-3 or TRBV12-4 with TRBJ1-2; TRBD1 matches at 11 bases. Unmatched junction bases numbered 7, after V lost 3 bases and J lost 4 bases. CDR3 length: 16 amino acids. The CDR3 nucleotides are TGTGCCAGCAGTTTTCCTGGGGACAGGGGGGGCTATGGCTACACCTTC. It specifies CASSFPGDRGGYGYTF.